Each of the 17 T cell receptor beta chains below was sequenced from the same sample in a study of early stage breast cancer tumors (dated by TCRdb to the late 2010s). The method was the immunoSEQ multiplex PCR assay. As stored in TCRdb, this immuneACCESS dataset retains in-frame rearrangements with V and J assigned. A fraction of the clones does not appear; measured against another copy, unresolved V genes explain less than half of the discrepancy, and the remainder lacks a known reason. This sample lists over 40,000 clones; around four fifths were detected once. The ten top clones hold under 4.5% of the sample. The sample comprised blood. These TCRs come from a person aged 40 to 49 with breast cancer.

The chain recombines TRBV9 with TRBJ2-2; a possible D gene is TRBD1 (5 bases). V was cut by 4 bases and J by 3 bases, with 10 bases left in between. The CDR3 consists of 14 residues. CDR1 is SGDLS, CDR2 YYNGEE, per germline. Here the CDR3 DNA reads TGTGCCAGCAGCATAGACAGAGACACCGGGGAGCTGTTTTTT. Translated: CASSIDRDTGELFF. Variable domain in full (rest from reference TRBV9 and TRBJ2-2): DSGVTQTPKHLITATGQRVTLRCSPRSGDLSVYWYQQSLDQGLQFLIQYYNGEERAKGNILERFSAQQFPDLHSELNLSSLELGDSALYFCASSIDRDTGELFFGEGSRLTVL.

This sequence joins TRBV19 and TRBJ2-7; 8 nucleotides line up with TRBD2. Germline V CDR1 and CDR2: LNHDA, SQIVND (reference sequence). The CDR3 length is 14 residues. With V trimmed by 4 bases and J by 4 bases, 6 bases remained unmatched. The CDR3 loop reads CASSKSGSRYEQYF. DNA of the CDR3: TGTGCCAGTAGTAAAAGCGGGAGTCGATACGAGCAGTACTTC.

This clone was observed a single time. The chain uses TRBV20-1 and TRBJ2-7; no firm D call. The V end lost 3 bases, the J end lost 2 bases, and 5 bases lay between the germline ends. The CDR3 loop spans 11 amino acids. The V gene's germline CDR1 is DFQATT and CDR2 SNEGSKA (reference sequence). CDR3 DNA: TGCAGTGCTAGGAGTACCTACGAGCAGTACTTC. Its translation is CSARSTYEQYF.

V is TRBV5-1 and J is TRBJ2-3; no firm D call. CDR3 size: 16 residues. The germline CDR1 and CDR2 sequences are SGHRS and YFSETQ. The V gene lost 0 bases and the J gene lost 2 bases, with 13 bases spanning the gap. CDR3 DNA sequence: TGCGCCAGCAGCTTGGCTGGCAGGTTATACACAGATACGCAGTATTTT. Amino acid sequence: CASSLAGRLYTDTQYF.

This clone was seen only once. The CDR3 DNA reads as TGTGCCAGCAGCTTAGAACTTACGACAGATACGCAGTATTTT. It translates to CASSLELTTDTQYF. This rearrangement joins TRBV7-8 to TRBJ2-3; D gene uncertain. Trimming took off 1 base at V and 3 bases at J, with 8 bases between the two ends. The V gene's germline CDR1 is SGHVS and CDR2 FQNEAQ. This CDR3 spans 14 amino acids.

The chain joins TRBV5-1 to TRBJ2-7; 7 nucleotides match TRBD2. Per germline, CDR1 SGHRS and CDR2 YFSETQ. The trim removed 5 bases at V and 6 bases at J, leaving 8 bases unmatched. This CDR3 has 13 residues. The DNA for the CDR3 is TGCGCCAGCAGGCGTGGCGGGAGCTCCGAGCAGTACTTC. Its translation: CASRRGGSSEQYF.

The chain uses TRBV30 and TRBJ2-7; the D is unclear. V lost 0 bases and J lost 2, with 26 bases in between. This CDR3 has 19 amino acids. Per germline, CDR1 GTSNPN and CDR2 SVGIG (reference sequence). CDR3 sequence: CAWSVSPIFRGVQTYEQYF. The CDR3 coding sequence is TGTGCCTGGAGTGTATCCCCAATCTTCAGAGGAGTTCAAACCTACGAGCAGTACTTC.

This chain joins TRBV6-5 and TRBJ2-7, with D perhaps TRBD2 (6 bases). Germline V CDR1 and CDR2: MNHEY, SVGAGI. V lost 7 bases, J lost 2 bases, and 18 bases lay in between. The CDR3 contains 15 residues. CDR3 sequence reads: CASTAGGVTTYEQYF. CDR3 in DNA: TGTGCCAGCACCGCCGGCGGGGTAACCACCTACGAGCAGTACTTC.

On this clone itself: The sample holds other DNA sequences that translate to the same CDR3. V gene TRBV30 combines with J gene TRBJ2-5; D gene unclear. The CDR3 has 13 residues. CDR1 and CDR2 (germline): GTSNPN, SVGIG (reference sequence). V was clipped by 0 bases and J by 4 bases, with 9 bases between them. The CDR3 DNA follows: TGTGCCTGGAGTGTACTATTGGGAGAGACCCAGTACTTC. It encodes CAWSVLLGETQYF.

The chain is built from TRBV5-5 and TRBJ1-5; weak D call: TRBD1 (6 bases). The CDR3 is 15 residues long. Germline lookup yields CDR1 SGHKS and CDR2 YYEKEE (reference sequence). Deletions cut 5 bases from V and 0 bases from J, with 12 bases between. DNA of the CDR3: TGTGCCAGCAGTCTAGGGGGGTATAGCAATCAGCCCCAGCATTTT. It codes for CASSLGGYSNQPQHF.

This sequence joins TRBV19 and TRBJ2-7; 7 bases map to TRBD2. The CDR3 spans 16 residues. V dropped 6 bases and J dropped 4; count of bases not matched to a gene: 15. Germline V gene sequence: CDR1 LNHDA, CDR2 SQIVND (reference sequence). The DNA of the CDR3 is TGTGCCAGTAGGGGACTTGGCGGGGGAGAAGCGTACGAGCAGTACTTC. It encodes CASRGLGGGEAYEQYF.

The chain couples TRBV5-1 to TRBJ2-5; a weak D match, TRBD1 (5 bases). This CDR3 spans 13 amino acids. Trimming cost V 0 bases and J 7 bases, with 10 bases left between them. Germline CDR1 reads SGHRS; CDR2 reads YFSETQ. The CDR3 DNA reads TGCGCCAGCAGCTTGGACTCCACAGGGACCCAGTACTTC. Translated: CASSLDSTGTQYF.

V is TRBV5-1 and J is TRBJ2-7; 8 nucleotides align to TRBD1. Per the germline V gene, CDR1 is SGHRS and CDR2 is YFSETQ. J was trimmed by 0 bases and V by 3 bases; bases with no gene match: 8. The CDR3 consists of 16 residues. CDR3 protein: CASSWGTGGSSYEQYF. DNA for the CDR3: TGCGCCAGCAGCTGGGGGACAGGCGGAAGCTCCTACGAGCAGTACTTC.

The CDR3 is CASSPGADTRSGELFF. CDR3 coding DNA: TGTGCCAGCAGCCCCGGCGCGGACACTAGGTCCGGGGAGCTGTTTTTT. The chain has TRBV11-2 and TRBJ2-2; possibly TRBD1 or TRBD2 for D (5 bases each). Per germline, CDR1 SGHAT and CDR2 FQNNGV. The V and J ends lost 5 bases and 6 bases respectively, with 19 bases between them. This CDR3 has 16 amino acids. The variable domain in full, completed from reference TRBV11-2 and TRBJ2-2, reads EAGVAQSPRYKIIEKRQSVAFWCNPISGHATLYWYQQILGQGPKLLIQFQNNGVVDDSQLPKDRFSAERLKGVDSTLKIQPAKLEDSAVYLCASSPGADTRSGELFFGEGSRLTVL.

The V call is TRBV19, the J call TRBJ1-2; D possibly corresponds to TRBD1 (6 bases). CDR3 length: 15 amino acids. Germline V gene sequence: CDR1 LNHDA, CDR2 SQIVND (reference sequence). V gave up 6 bases and J gave up 5 bases, with 19 bases separating them. CDR3 nucleotides: TGTGCCAGTAGCCCAACAGGGAGATCCGCGTATGGCTACACCTTC. It specifies CASSPTGRSAYGYTF.

The chain couples TRBV19 to TRBJ1-4; D ambiguous. Per the germline V gene, CDR1 is LNHDA and CDR2 is SQIVND (reference sequence). This CDR3 comprises 13 residues. Trimming stripped 3 bases from V and 12 bases from J, with 14 bases between. The CDR3 nucleotides are TGTGCCAGTAGTATTGCCCCCGGTGGGGAACTGTTTTTT. This encodes CASSIAPGGELFF. Filled out from reference TRBV19 and TRBJ1-4, the complete variable domain reads DGGITQSPKYLFRKEGQNVTLSCEQNLNHDAMYWYRQDPGQGLRLIYYSQIVNDFQKGDIAEGYSVSREKKESFPLTVTSAQKNPTAFYLCASSIAPGGELFFGSGTQLSVL.

J is TRBJ2-6 and V is TRBV19; 7 bases are shared with TRBD1. Germline V gene lookup returns CDR1 LNHDA and CDR2 SQIVND (reference sequence). There are 16 residues in the CDR3. Germline trimming cut 9 bases from V and 1 base from J; bases unmatched to any gene: 9. The CDR3 nucleotides read TGTGCCAGCAGACAGGGTGCGGGTTCTGGGGCCAACGTCCTGACTTTC. Amino acids: CASRQGAGSGANVLTF. The full variable domain, with the rest looked up from reference TRBV19 and TRBJ2-6, is DGGITQSPKYLFRKEGQNVTLSCEQNLNHDAMYWYRQDPGQGLRLIYYSQIVNDFQKGDIAEGYSVSREKKESFPLTVTSAQKNPTAFYLCASRQGAGSGANVLTFGAGSRLTVL.